This T cell receptor beta chain was identified in a study of T cell changes during pregnancy in multiple sclerosis. Profiling relied on immunoSEQ multiplex PCR, and the TCRdb table lists in-frame clones only, not all of them. The sample yields approximately 63,000 clones, 85% to 95% seen once. The germline V gene has CDR1 SGHAT and CDR2 FQDESV (reference sequence). V lost 1 base to trimming and J lost 7 bases; unmatched junction nucleotides: 4. The CDR3 is made up of 14 amino acids. This clonotype was obtained from a female donor in good health, enrolled as a control in a pregnancy study. This material consisted of peripheral blood, taken in the third trimester of pregnancy. This chain uses TRBV11-1 with TRBJ2-1; 7 bases align to TRBD1. The DNA for the CDR3 is TGTGCCAGCAGCTTAGATGGCAGGGGGAATGAGCAGTTCTTC. Translating gives CASSLDGRGNEQFF.